One and the same sample provided the 24 T cell receptor beta chains below, sequenced in a study of T cell responses to AZD1222 COVID-19 vaccine. TCRdb's copy holds only in-frame clones and misses some; the assay was immunoSEQ multiplex PCR. The table shows 95,000 to 100,000 clones, with roughly 90% occurring only once. Material: peripheral blood, obtained 28 days after the second AZD1222 dose. The receptors originated from an adult who received the AZD1222 COVID-19 vaccine.

V and J are TRBV30 and TRBJ2-3; 13 bases fit TRBD2. The trim removed 8 bases at V and 5 bases at J, leaving 7 bases unmatched. Germline CDR1 GTSNPN, CDR2 SVGIG (reference sequence). The CDR3 has 14 amino acids. The chain's CDR3 is CAGGLAGRLDTQYF. CDR3 in DNA: TGTGCCGGGGGACTAGCGGGAAGGTTAGATACGCAGTATTTT. The variable domain in full, completed from reference TRBV30 and TRBJ2-3, reads SQTIHQWPATLVQPVGSPLSLECTVEGTSNPNLYWYRQAAGRGLQLLFYSVGIGQISSEVPQNLSASRPQDRQFILSSKKLLLSDSGFYLCAGGLAGRLDTQYFGPGTRLTVL.

The chain is built from TRBV7-9 and TRBJ1-3, with no clear D. The CDR3 spans 15 residues. CDR1 is SEHNR and CDR2 is FQNEAQ in the germline V gene (reference sequence). V lost 3 bases and J lost 0, with 9 bases in between. DNA of the CDR3: TGTGCCAGCAGCTTCTTTGTGAACTCTGGAAACACCATATATTTT. Protein: CASSFFVNSGNTIYF.

The J gene is TRBJ1-2, the V gene TRBV19, with D perhaps matching TRBD1 (5 bases). The CDR3 is 13 amino acids. The germline V gene has CDR1 LNHDA and CDR2 SQIVND (reference sequence). V lost 5 bases and J lost 5, with 12 bases in between. CDR3 nucleotide sequence: TGTGCCAGTAGTCCCTGGACAACTTATGGCTACACCTTC. This encodes CASSPWTTYGYTF.

The J gene is TRBJ1-2, the V gene TRBV25-1; D may be TRBD1 (5 bases). Germline V gives CDR1 MGHDK, CDR2 SYGVNS. The CDR3 contains 14 residues. The ends were cut back, 3 bases at V and 2 bases at J, with 10 bases in the middle. CDR3 amino acids: CASSEFRDNYGYTF. In DNA, the CDR3 is TGTGCCAGCAGTGAGTTCCGGGACAACTATGGCTACACCTTC.

This clone was picked up one time. J is TRBJ2-7 and V is TRBV15, with D perhaps TRBD1 (5 bases). The CDR3 extends over 14 amino acids. Germline values: CDR1 LNHNV, CDR2 YYDKDF (reference sequence). V lost 1 base and J lost 3, with 10 bases in between. The DNA of the CDR3 is TGTGCCACCAGCAGAGGGGGCCCATTCTACGAGCAGTACTTC. It specifies CATSRGGPFYEQYF.

This rearrangement joins TRBV10-2 to TRBJ1-2, with 7 bases matching TRBD1. Trimming cost V 0 bases and J 7 bases; bases outside gene matches: 2. The CDR3 has 13 amino acids. CDR1 is WSHSY and CDR2 is SAAADI in the germline V gene. CDR3: CASSESTGTGYTF. The CDR3 DNA reads TGCGCCAGCAGTGAGTCGACAGGGACTGGCTACACCTTC.

The sample holds one count of this clone. The chain has TRBV3-1 (or the pseudogene TRBV3-2) and TRBJ2-1; 8 bases are shared with TRBD2. Trimming took 3 bases from V and 8 from J; bases not matched to a gene: 12. The germline CDR1 and CDR2 sequences are LGHDT and YNNKEL (reference sequence). The CDR3 spans 16 residues. The CDR3 sequence: CASSHRLLAAMDEQFF. In DNA, the CDR3 is TGTGCCAGCAGCCACCGACTACTAGCGGCCATGGATGAGCAGTTCTTC.

The chain links TRBV3-1 (or the pseudogene TRBV3-2) to TRBJ2-2; D possibly uses TRBD1 or TRBD2 (5 bases each). V was trimmed by 7 bases and J by 4 bases, leaving 22 bases between them. Germline CDR1 LGHDT, CDR2 YNNKEL (reference sequence). The CDR3 has 17 residues. CDR3 sequence reads: CASNPRAGSTGTGELFF. The DNA of the CDR3 is TGTGCCAGCAACCCTAGGGCAGGGAGCACGGGCACCGGGGAGCTGTTTTTT.

CDR3 DNA sequence: TGTGCCAGCAGCTTAAACTTAGCGGTACACGGAAATGAGCAGTTCTTC. This gives the protein CASSLNLAVHGNEQFF. The chain joins TRBV7-2 to TRBJ2-1, with D possibly TRBD2 on 6 matching bases. Germline V gene data show CDR1 as SGHTA and CDR2 as FQGNSA. This CDR3 has 16 amino acids. V was pared by 2 bases and J by 7 bases, with 18 bases between. Filled out from reference TRBV7-2 and TRBJ2-1, the complete variable domain reads GAGVSQSPSNKVTEKGKDVELRCDPISGHTALYWYRQSLGQGLEFLIYFQGNSAPDKSGLPSDRFSAERTGGSVSTLTIQRTQQEDSAVYLCASSLNLAVHGNEQFFGPGTRLTVL.

This clone was detected only a few times. The J gene is TRBJ2-2, the V gene TRBV11-2; D might be TRBD1 (6 bases). Germline values: CDR1 SGHAT, CDR2 FQNNGV. This CDR3 has 18 amino acids. The V end lost 5 bases, the J end lost 0 bases, and 19 bases lay between the germline ends. Here the CDR3 reads CASSLHPGQTSNTGELFF. Written as DNA, the CDR3 is TGTGCCAGCAGCCTACACCCAGGACAGACCTCGAACACCGGGGAGCTGTTTTTT.

V usage is TRBV27 and J usage is TRBJ2-7; tentatively, D is TRBD2 (6 bases). V shed 2 bases and J shed 7 bases, with 18 bases lying between them. CDR1 is MNHEY and CDR2 is SMNVEV in the germline V gene (reference sequence). The CDR3 length is 15 residues. Written as DNA, the CDR3 is TGTGCCAGCAGTTTAATCGAATCCAGACGGGAGGAGCAGTACTTC. Protein sequence: CASSLIESRREEQYF.

The chain combines TRBV19 with TRBJ1-4; D perhaps matches TRBD1 (5 bases). This CDR3 contains 17 residues. Germline V gene sequence: CDR1 LNHDA, CDR2 SQIVND (reference sequence). V lost 5 bases, J lost 5 bases, and 21 bases lay in between. As DNA, the CDR3 is TGTGCCAGTAGTCACCCCCGATCGGCAGGGAACAATGAAAAACTGTTTTTT. Its protein product is CASSHPRSAGNNEKLFF. Full variable domain (remainder filled in from reference TRBV19 and TRBJ1-4): DGGITQSPKYLFRKEGQNVTLSCEQNLNHDAMYWYRQDPGQGLRLIYYSQIVNDFQKGDIAEGYSVSREKKESFPLTVTSAQKNPTAFYLCASSHPRSAGNNEKLFFGSGTQLSVL.

The chain recombines TRBV7-8 with TRBJ1-4; unclear D gene. The CDR3 length is 15 residues. Looked up from germline, CDR1 is SGHVS and CDR2 is FQNEAQ. Trimming took 0 bases from V and 8 from J, leaving 13 bases between them. The CDR3 sequence: CASSLASGFGEKLFF. As DNA, the CDR3 is TGTGCCAGCAGCTTAGCCTCCGGTTTTGGAGAAAAACTGTTTTTT.

This chain uses TRBV7-6 with TRBJ2-7; TRBD2 agrees at 11 bases. There are 15 residues in the CDR3. V lost 4 bases to trimming and J lost 9 bases; unmatched junction nucleotides: 11. Germline loops: CDR1 SGHVS, CDR2 FNYEAQ. CDR3 amino acids: CASSSWGLAARGQYF. CDR3 nucleotide sequence: TGTGCCAGCAGCTCTTGGGGACTAGCGGCAAGGGGGCAGTACTTC.

This clone appeared a few times. V usage is TRBV18 and J usage is TRBJ2-7, with TRBD2 matching over 8 bases. CDR1 and CDR2 from the germline V gene are KGHSH and LQKENI. V lost 2 bases to trimming and J lost 2 bases; unmatched junction nucleotides: 5. This CDR3 region has 15 residues. This CDR3 reads CASSPEAGVTYEQYF. The CDR3, as DNA: TGTGCCAGCTCACCAGAAGCGGGAGTAACCTACGAGCAGTACTTC.

This sequence joins TRBV9 and TRBJ2-1; D may correspond to TRBD1 or TRBD2 (5 bases each). This CDR3 region has 15 residues. The V end lost 6 bases, the J end lost 6 bases, and 19 bases lay between the germline ends. Germline V gene lookup returns CDR1 SGDLS and CDR2 YYNGEE. CDR3 region: CASNSAVGPGNEQFF. The CDR3 nucleotides are TGTGCCAGCAATTCAGCGGTGGGGCCGGGCAATGAGCAGTTCTTC. Using reference TRBV9 and TRBJ2-1 for the parts outside the CDR3, the full variable domain is DSGVTQTPKHLITATGQRVTLRCSPRSGDLSVYWYQQSLDQGLQFLIQYYNGEERAKGNILERFSAQQFPDLHSELNLSSLELGDSALYFCASNSAVGPGNEQFFGPGTRLTVL.

This sequence joins TRBV30 and TRBJ2-1; D is unresolved. This CDR3 spans 17 amino acids. V lost 0 bases and J 2 bases, leaving 17 bases between the germline ends. Germline loops: CDR1 GTSNPN, CDR2 SVGIG (reference sequence). The CDR3 reads CAWSVTFRGPPYNEQFF. The CDR3 DNA follows: TGTGCCTGGAGTGTAACGTTTCGCGGACCTCCCTACAATGAGCAGTTCTTC. The complete variable domain, with remaining parts taken from reference TRBV30 and TRBJ2-1, reads SQTIHQWPATLVQPVGSPLSLECTVEGTSNPNLYWYRQAAGRGLQLLFYSVGIGQISSEVPQNLSASRPQDRQFILSSKKLLLSDSGFYLCAWSVTFRGPPYNEQFFGPGTRLTVL.

The chain joins TRBV11-2 to TRBJ1-1; the D is unclear. CDR3 length: 14 amino acids. Germline lookup yields CDR1 SGHAT and CDR2 FQNNGV. V was shortened by 4 bases and J by 1 base, with 10 bases between the two germline ends. The CDR3 protein is CASSSPDQNTEAFF. The CDR3 coding sequence is TGTGCCAGCAGCTCCCCGGACCAGAACACTGAAGCTTTCTTT. The whole variable domain, remainder taken from reference TRBV11-2 and TRBJ1-1, is EAGVAQSPRYKIIEKRQSVAFWCNPISGHATLYWYQQILGQGPKLLIQFQNNGVVDDSQLPKDRFSAERLKGVDSTLKIQPAKLEDSAVYLCASSSPDQNTEAFFGQGTRLTVV.

This clone was seen only once. The chain has TRBV18 and TRBJ2-1; D may be TRBD1 (6 bases). The CDR3 has 18 amino acids. Trimming took 3 bases from V and 7 from J, leaving 25 bases between them. Germline values: CDR1 KGHSH, CDR2 LQKENI. This CDR3 reads CASSPGTGQPTLMNEQFF. CDR3 coding DNA: TGTGCCAGCTCACCTGGGACCGGACAGCCGACGTTAATGAATGAGCAGTTCTTC.

The chain couples TRBV27 to TRBJ2-7; possibly TRBD1 or TRBD2 for D (5 bases each). The V and J ends lost 3 bases and 6 bases respectively, with 21 bases between them. The CDR3 extends over 16 amino acids. Germline loops: CDR1 MNHEY, CDR2 SMNVEV (reference sequence). The CDR3 loop is CASSFSRDHFLLEQYF. Written as DNA, the CDR3 is TGTGCCAGCAGTTTCTCCAGGGACCACTTTTTGCTCGAGCAGTACTTC.

This clone was seen a handful of times. The V call is TRBV19, the J call TRBJ1-2, with D perhaps TRBD1 (5 bases). Germline V gene lookup returns CDR1 LNHDA and CDR2 SQIVND (reference sequence). CDR3 length: 12 residues. V was shortened by 5 bases and J by 8 bases, with 12 bases between the two germline ends. Here the CDR3 reads CASSAGTKGYTF. CDR3 in DNA: TGTGCCAGTAGTGCTGGGACGAAAGGCTACACCTTC.

The genes are TRBV7-9 and TRBJ2-5; D not resolved. Per germline, CDR1 SEHNR and CDR2 FQNEAQ (reference sequence). The CDR3 has 12 amino acids. The germline V and J ends were trimmed by 10 bases and 2 bases, with 11 bases remaining between them. The CDR3 reads CATDQVQETQYF. DNA for the CDR3: TGTGCCACAGATCAGGTACAAGAGACCCAGTACTTC.

The rearrangement links TRBV11-2 to TRBJ2-6, with TRBD1 matching 7 bases. The V and J ends lost 0 bases and 2 bases, in that order; junction bases with no gene match: 10. Germline assignment: CDR1 SGHAT and CDR2 FQNNGV. The CDR3 consists of 19 residues. CDR3 loop: CASSLDWETGSPGANVLTF. CDR3 DNA sequence: TGTGCCAGCAGCTTAGATTGGGAGACAGGGTCACCTGGGGCCAACGTCCTGACTTTC.

This chain joins TRBV2 and TRBJ1-2, with 7 bases that match TRBD1. The CDR3 loop spans 14 amino acids. J lost 4 bases, V lost 5 bases, and 7 bases had no gene match. Per germline, CDR1 SNHLY and CDR2 FYNNEI. The chain's CDR3 is CASSPNRDSYGYTF. As DNA, the CDR3 is TGTGCCAGCAGTCCAAATCGGGACAGCTATGGCTACACCTTC.